Listed here are 30 T cell receptor beta chains from one sample, sequenced in a study of blood T cell repertoires in COVID-19. TCRdb's copy holds only in-frame clones and misses some; the assay was immunoSEQ multiplex PCR. The table includes around 100,000 clones, roughly 92% detected once. Sequenced: peripheral blood. These receptors were collected from a man between 65 and 85 years old with acute or convalescent COVID-19.

The rearrangement links TRBV2 to TRBJ1-4, with a possible D match to TRBD1 (5 bases). CDR1 SNHLY and CDR2 FYNNEI come from the germline V gene. This CDR3 comprises 16 residues. The ends were cut back, 6 bases at V and 1 base at J, with 15 bases in the middle. The CDR3: CASRRQKGETNEKLFF. Here the CDR3 DNA reads TGTGCCAGCAGAAGACAGAAAGGGGAAACTAATGAAAAACTGTTTTTT.

The rearrangement joins TRBV11-3 to TRBJ2-1; 9 nucleotides agree with TRBD2. Trimming at V came to 0 bases and at J to 7 bases, leaving 13 bases not matched to a gene. CDR3 length: 18 amino acids. CDR1 and CDR2 (germline): SGHNT, YENEEA. The CDR3 DNA reads TGTGCCAGCAGCTTAGATGGGGTCAGCGGGAGGCGTAGTAATGAGCAGTTCTTC. Protein: CASSLDGVSGRRSNEQFF. The variable domain in full, completed from reference TRBV11-3 and TRBJ2-1, reads EAGVVQSPRYKIIEKKQPVAFWCNPISGHNTLYWYLQNLGQGPELLIRYENEEAVDDSQLPKDRFSAERLKGVDSTLKIQPAELGDSAVYLCASSLDGVSGRRSNEQFFGPGTRLTVL.

V usage is TRBV15 and J usage is TRBJ1-4; D possibly corresponds to TRBD1 (5 bases). The CDR3 runs 16 residues. V lost 1 base and J 0 bases, leaving 9 bases between the germline ends. CDR1 and CDR2 from the germline V gene are LNHNV and YYDKDF (reference sequence). CDR3 loop: CATSRGDSATNEKLFF. The CDR3 DNA sequence: TGTGCCACCAGCAGAGGTGACAGCGCAACTAATGAAAAACTGTTTTTT.

The chain is built from TRBV2 and TRBJ2-3; no clear D. V shed 3 bases and J shed 3 bases, with 10 bases lying between them. CDR3 size: 14 residues. Germline loops: CDR1 SNHLY, CDR2 FYNNEI. This CDR3 is CASSELVRTDTQYF. The DNA of the CDR3 is TGTGCCAGCAGTGAGTTGGTGCGGACAGATACGCAGTATTTT. The full variable domain, completed using reference TRBV2 and TRBJ2-3, is EPEVTQTPSHQVTQMGQEVILRCVPISNHLYFYWYRQILGQKVEFLVSFYNNEISEKSEIFDDQFSVERPDGSNFTLKIRSTKLEDSAMYFCASSELVRTDTQYFGPGTRLTVL.

This chain connects TRBV4-1 to TRBJ1-1, with a possible D match to TRBD1 (5 bases). CDR1 MGHRA and CDR2 YSYEKL come from the germline V gene. Trimming removed 6 bases at V and 2 bases at J, with 10 bases between. The CDR3 totals 13 residues. CDR3 nucleotides: TGCGCCAGCAGTCCGACAGACAACACTGAAGCTTTCTTT. Translated, it gives CASSPTDNTEAFF.

The chain combines TRBV5-4 with TRBJ1-1, with D possibly TRBD1 on 5 matching bases. This CDR3 comprises 14 residues. V was shortened by 2 bases and J by 0 bases, with 8 bases between the two germline ends. Per the germline V gene, CDR1 is SGHNT and CDR2 is YYREEE (reference sequence). CDR3 amino acids: CASSFGGVNTEAFF. In DNA, the CDR3 is TGTGCCAGCAGCTTCGGGGGAGTGAACACTGAAGCTTTCTTT.

V usage is TRBV19 and J usage is TRBJ2-2; D uncertain. The V gene's germline CDR1 is LNHDA and CDR2 SQIVND (reference sequence). V lost 4 bases, J lost 0 bases, and 18 bases lay in between. There are 18 residues in the CDR3. CDR3 in amino acids: CASSKPVLQATNTGELFF. CDR3 sequence (DNA): TGTGCCAGTAGTAAGCCCGTTCTGCAGGCAACGAACACCGGGGAGCTGTTTTTT.

The rearrangement joins TRBV7-2 to TRBJ2-3; TRBD2 might be the D (6 bases). The germline V and J ends were trimmed by 0 bases and 4 bases, with 17 bases remaining between them. There are 17 residues in the CDR3. Germline CDR1 and CDR2: SGHTA and FQGNSA. CDR3 sequence: CASSLAPPGLRPDTQYF. The DNA of the CDR3 is TGTGCCAGCAGCTTAGCACCACCGGGACTCCGCCCAGATACGCAGTATTTT.

The chain couples TRBV7-9 to TRBJ1-1; 11 bases align to TRBD1. Germline loops: CDR1 SEHNR, CDR2 FQNEAQ (reference sequence). The CDR3 is 16 amino acids. Trimming at V came to 6 bases and at J to 5 bases, leaving 11 bases not matched to a gene. CDR3 sequence (DNA): TGTGCCAGCAGACCCGGGACAGGGGGATTGTGGACTGAAGCTTTCTTT. It codes for CASRPGTGGLWTEAFF.

This clone appeared a few times. This chain's CDR3 is CASSLNPRTSGNTGELFF. CDR3 coding DNA: TGTGCCAGCAGCCTAAACCCCCGGACTAGCGGGAACACCGGGGAGCTGTTTTTT. This rearrangement joins TRBV9 to TRBJ2-2, with TRBD2 identical over 10 bases. The CDR3 totals 18 residues. Germline lookup yields CDR1 SGDLS and CDR2 YYNGEE. V was clipped by 4 bases and J by 1 base; unmatched bases: 10.

V is TRBV15 and J is TRBJ1-5; D gene ambiguous. The germline CDR1 and CDR2 sequences are LNHNV and YYDKDF (reference sequence). The V end lost 6 bases, the J end lost 0 bases, and 3 bases lay between the germline ends. CDR3 length: 12 amino acids. The CDR3: CATRHSNQPQHF. CDR3 in DNA: TGTGCCACCAGACATAGCAATCAGCCCCAGCATTTT.

The V gene is TRBV7-8, the J gene TRBJ2-7, with D possibly being TRBD1 (6 bases). CDR1 is SGHVS, CDR2 FQNEAQ, per germline. V was clipped by 0 bases and J by 4 bases, with 13 bases between them. The CDR3 spans 15 residues. Here the CDR3 reads CASSLAGGSGYEQYF. The CDR3 DNA reads as TGTGCCAGCAGCTTAGCAGGGGGTTCGGGTTACGAGCAGTACTTC. The full variable domain, its missing parts supplied by reference TRBV7-8 and TRBJ2-7, is GAGVSQSPRYKVAKRGQDVALRCDPISGHVSLFWYQQALGQGPEFLTYFQNEAQLDKSGLPSDRFFAERPEGSVSTLKIQRTQQEDSAVYLCASSLAGGSGYEQYFGPGTRLTVT.

The chain links TRBV12-5 to TRBJ2-1, with 9 bases that match TRBD2. Germline V gene data show CDR1 as LGHNT and CDR2 as FRNRAP. This CDR3 contains 18 residues. V lost 0 bases to trimming and J lost 7 bases; unmatched junction nucleotides: 13. The CDR3 spells CASGLVVLAGDVRNEQFF. CDR3 nucleotides: TGTGCTAGTGGTTTGGTCGTGTTAGCGGGAGACGTTAGAAATGAGCAGTTCTTC.

This chain joins TRBV14 and TRBJ2-1; tentatively, D is TRBD1 (5 bases). The CDR3 is 17 residues long. The germline gives CDR1 SGHDN, CDR2 FVKESK. Trimming took 0 bases from V and 2 from J, leaving 14 bases between them. CDR3 sequence reads: CASSQDSGLDPYNEQFF. In nucleotides, the CDR3 is TGTGCCAGCAGCCAAGATTCAGGGCTAGACCCCTACAATGAGCAGTTCTTC.

The V and J genes are TRBV10-3 and TRBJ1-3; TRBD1 is a possible D gene (6 bases). Between the trimmed V and J ends, which lost 11 bases and 3 bases, there was a span of 20 bases. The CDR3 consists of 15 residues. CDR1 and CDR2 (germline): ENHRY, SYGVKD. The CDR3 protein is CAAGRGFEVGNTIYF. The CDR3 region has the DNA TGTGCCGCGGGGAGGGGGTTTGAAGTTGGAAACACCATATATTTT.

The chain has TRBV28 and TRBJ1-5, with TRBD1 identical over 7 bases. Germline loops: CDR1 MDHEN, CDR2 SYDVKM. The CDR3 covers 14 residues. Trimming cost V 7 bases and J 7 bases; bases outside gene matches: 10. The CDR3 spells CASIPQGPIQPQHF. The CDR3 region has the DNA TGTGCCAGCATCCCACAGGGGCCAATACAGCCCCAGCATTTT.

The CDR3 here is CASSPLEGAGNTIYF. The CDR3, as DNA: TGTGCCAGCTCACCACTCGAGGGAGCTGGAAACACCATATATTTT. This sequence joins TRBV18 and TRBJ1-3; D is undetermined. V gave up 1 base and J gave up 2 bases, with 9 bases separating them. The CDR3 totals 15 residues. From germline, CDR1 is KGHSH and CDR2 LQKENI.

The J gene is TRBJ2-1, the V gene TRBV28; 11 nucleotides match TRBD1. The CDR3 sequence is 15 residues long. V trimming: 5 bases; J trimming: 6 bases; junction bases outside the gene matches: 6. Germline CDR1 is MDHEN and CDR2 is SYDVKM. The CDR3, as DNA: TGTGCCAGCAGTACATGGACAGGGGGCGGCAATGAGCAGTTCTTC. Protein: CASSTWTGGGNEQFF.

The rearrangement joins TRBV5-4 to TRBJ2-5, with D possibly matching TRBD2 (6 bases). The CDR3 consists of 14 residues. Trimming cost V 4 bases and J 4 bases, with 14 bases left between them. Germline-derived CDR1 and CDR2 are SGHNT and YYREEE (reference sequence). The CDR3 nucleotides read TGTGCCAGCAGCCCAACAGGAGGGGCAGAGACCCAGTACTTC. Its protein product is CASSPTGGAETQYF.

V and J are TRBV5-6 and TRBJ2-6; TRBD2 matches 9 bases. The germline V gene encodes CDR1 SGHDT and CDR2 YYEEEE. With V trimmed by 0 bases and J by 1 base, 5 bases remained unmatched. This CDR3 spans 18 amino acids. CDR3 protein: CASSLGLAGSSGANVLTF. CDR3 in DNA: TGTGCCAGCAGCTTGGGCCTAGCGGGGAGTTCTGGGGCCAACGTCCTGACTTTC. The whole variable domain, filled in from reference TRBV5-6 and TRBJ2-6, reads DAGVTQSPTHLIKTRGQQVTLRCSPKSGHDTVSWYQQALGQGPQFIFQYYEEEERQRGNFPDRFSGHQFPNYSSELNVNALLLGDSALYLCASSLGLAGSSGANVLTFGAGSRLTVL.

The chain links TRBV4-2 to TRBJ1-2, with 7 bases identical to TRBD1. This CDR3 contains 17 residues. With V trimmed by 0 bases and J by 1 base, 8 bases remained unmatched. Looked up from germline, CDR1 is LGHNA and CDR2 is YNFKEQ. Here the CDR3 reads CASSQDQRTGDNYGYTF. In DNA, the CDR3 is TGTGCCAGCAGCCAAGACCAAAGAACAGGGGATAACTATGGCTACACCTTC.

The chain links TRBV24-1 to TRBJ1-2, with 9 bases identical to TRBD1. CDR3 size: 15 residues. Germline V lookup: CDR1 KGHDR, CDR2 SFDVKD. J was trimmed by 8 bases and V by 3 bases; bases with no gene match: 9. The CDR3 loop is CATSDPTGGNAGYTF. CDR3 nucleotides: TGTGCCACCAGTGATCCGACAGGGGGAAATGCAGGCTACACCTTC.

J is TRBJ2-7 and V is TRBV7-9; the D is unclear. The CDR3 contains 15 residues. Germline CDR1 is SEHNR and CDR2 is FQNEAQ (reference sequence). The V gene lost 5 bases and the J gene lost 4 bases, with 18 bases spanning the gap. This chain's CDR3 is CASSPSSVLGYEQYF. The CDR3 DNA reads TGTGCCAGCAGCCCAAGTAGTGTTCTAGGATACGAGCAGTACTTC.

The genes are TRBV2 and TRBJ1-2; 9 bases line up with TRBD1. Germline V gene data show CDR1 as SNHLY and CDR2 as FYNNEI. The CDR3 sequence is 13 residues long. The V and J ends lost 2 bases and 6 bases, in that order; junction bases with no gene match: 1. The CDR3 spells CASSERTGDGYTF. CDR3 nucleotides: TGTGCCAGCAGTGAAAGGACAGGGGATGGCTACACCTTC.

This clone is a singleton in its sample. The chain joins TRBV29-1 to TRBJ2-5, with 13 bases matching TRBD2. The CDR3 runs 16 residues. J gave up 5 bases and V 2 bases, and 8 bases lay outside the gene matches. In germline, CDR1 is SQVTM, CDR2 ANQGSEA. The CDR3 is CSVETGLAGVWETQYF. CDR3 bases: TGCAGCGTTGAAACTGGACTAGCGGGAGTTTGGGAGACCCAGTACTTC.

This clone was seen just once. The chain is built from TRBV4-1 and TRBJ1-4; D not resolved. V was shortened by 0 bases and J by 9 bases, with 11 bases between the two germline ends. The germline V gene has CDR1 MGHRA and CDR2 YSYEKL. CDR3 length equals 14 residues. This CDR3 is CASSQEPRSKKLFF. The CDR3 nucleotides read TGCGCCAGCAGCCAAGAGCCCCGGTCAAAAAAACTGTTTTTT.

The genes are TRBV6-2 or TRBV6-3 and TRBJ2-1, with 9 nucleotides matching TRBD2. V shed 1 base and J 5 bases; nucleotides not matched to a gene: 6. This CDR3 comprises 16 residues. The germline V gene encodes CDR1 MNHEY and CDR2 SVGEGT. CDR3 region: CASSYFGTSPNNEQFF. The DNA of the CDR3 is TGTGCCAGCAGTTACTTTGGGACTAGCCCCAACAATGAGCAGTTCTTC.

The V gene is TRBV30, the J gene TRBJ1-3; D unclear. The CDR3 is made up of 12 amino acids. Germline CDR1 and CDR2: GTSNPN and SVGIG (reference sequence). The ends were cut back, 5 bases at V and 4 bases at J, with 9 bases in the middle. As DNA, the CDR3 is TGTGCCTGGGGCCCTTTGGGAAACACCATATATTTT. It codes for CAWGPLGNTIYF.

The rearrangement links TRBV7-9 to TRBJ2-1; 12 nucleotides line up with TRBD2. V shed 4 bases, J shed 7 bases, and the junction held 14 bases outside the gene matches. CDR1 is SEHNR and CDR2 is FQNEAQ in the germline V gene (reference sequence). This CDR3 has 18 residues. The CDR3 loop is CASSSRGPLAGGGNEQFF. CDR3 DNA sequence: TGTGCCAGCAGCTCGAGAGGGCCTCTAGCGGGAGGGGGTAATGAGCAGTTCTTC.

Turning to this clone: The junction departs from germline at one end; a sequencing error may be responsible. DNA of the CDR3: TGCGCCAGCAGATTGGTCATGAACACTGAAGCTTTCTTT. Residues: CASRLVMNTEAFF. The chain recombines TRBV5-1 with TRBJ1-1; D is undetermined. This CDR3 comprises 13 residues. Germline assignment: CDR1 SGHRS and CDR2 YFSETQ.